Below are 16 T cell receptor beta chains sequenced from a single sample in a study of spatial heterogeneity in lung cancer. Documented time point: sample taken at primary tumor resection. Study outcomes and limitations: Tumoral mutation counts were tracked by counts of expanded intratumoral alpha and beta TCRs.

These receptors are not linked to any known antigen. TCRdb independently ran MiXCR on the 5' RACE reads; one entry per CDR3 protein. The sample lists 12,000 or so distinct CDR3 sequences, roughly 15% occurring once. This material consisted of lung tumor tissue, taken at surgery. The receptors here all came from a male donor with early-stage non-small cell lung cancer.

The genes are TRBV2 and TRBJ2-3; the match to TRBD2 covers 9 bases. CDR3 length: 15 residues. Germline V lookup: CDR1 SNHLY, CDR2 FYNNEI. Germline trimming cut 6 bases from V and 5 bases from J; bases unmatched to any gene: 9. CDR3 region: CASRIAGDLRDTQYF. DNA of the CDR3: TGTGCCAGCAGAATAGCGGGAGATCTTAGAGATACGCAGTATTTT.

This clonotype was seen repeatedly, ten times or more. The chain couples TRBV10-2 to TRBJ1-1; D perhaps matches TRBD1 (6 bases). V was shortened by 4 bases and J by 1 base, with 13 bases between the two germline ends. The CDR3 runs to 15 residues. Germline CDR1 reads WSHSY; CDR2 reads SAAADI. CDR3 nucleotide sequence: TGCGCCAGCAGTGGAGGGGGGGCGGGGAACACTGAAGCTTTCTTT. It encodes CASSGGGAGNTEAFF.

This clonotype is labeled medium-sized (0.01 to 0.1%). The rearrangement links TRBV20-1 to TRBJ2-7, with 10 positions matching TRBD2. CDR1 is DFQATT, CDR2 SNEGSKA, per germline (reference sequence). The CDR3 length is 14 residues. V lost 0 bases and J lost 5; bases outside the gene matches: 4. CDR3: CSARDGTSEDEQYF. The CDR3 DNA reads as TGCAGTGCTAGAGACGGGACTAGCGAGGACGAGCAGTACTTC.

This chain joins TRBV27 and TRBJ2-7; D is undetermined. Trimming shortened V by 7 bases and J by 5 bases, and 15 bases separated the two germline ends. The CDR3 extends over 13 amino acids. Per the germline V gene, CDR1 is MNHEY and CDR2 is SMNVEV (reference sequence). The CDR3: CASTGEGRNEQYF. In DNA form, the CDR3 reads TGTGCCAGCACTGGGGAAGGTAGGAACGAGCAGTACTTC.

This clonotype has at least ten counts. The chain recombines TRBV24-1 with TRBJ2-3; 12 bases fit TRBD2. Germline CDR1 and CDR2: KGHDR and SFDVKD. J gave up 5 bases and V 4 bases, and 6 bases lay outside the gene matches. The CDR3 covers 16 residues. The CDR3 sequence: CATSDPLAGGQDTQYF. In nucleotides, the CDR3 is TGTGCCACCAGTGACCCACTAGCGGGAGGTCAAGATACGCAGTATTTT.

This clonotype was detected many times. J is TRBJ2-2 and V is TRBV7-2; D is undetermined. Germline CDR1 reads SGHTA; CDR2 reads FQGNSA. V lost 4 bases and J 3 bases, leaving 3 bases between the germline ends. The CDR3 is 12 amino acids. The CDR3: CASSSYTGELFF. The CDR3 DNA reads TGTGCCAGCAGCTCCTACACCGGGGAGCTGTTTTTT.

In its sample, this clonotype was seen many times. The chain combines TRBV24-1 with TRBJ2-5, with TRBD1 matching over 9 bases. The germline V gene has CDR1 KGHDR and CDR2 SFDVKD. The CDR3 extends over 16 amino acids. Unmatched junction bases numbered 7, after V lost 1 base and J lost 5 bases. The CDR3 loop reads CATSDFTRQGVETQYF. The CDR3 nucleotides read TGTGCCACCAGTGATTTTACCCGACAGGGGGTGGAGACCCAGTACTTC.

This clonotype was seen repeatedly, ten times or more. The V gene is TRBV7-2, the J gene TRBJ2-3, with TRBD2 identical over 14 bases. J lost 2 bases, V lost 5 bases, and 6 bases had no gene match. The CDR3 consists of 17 residues. Germline V gene data show CDR1 as SGHTA and CDR2 as FQGNSA. As DNA, the CDR3 is TGTGCCAGCAGCCCTGGGACTAGCGGGGGCCTCACAGATACGCAGTATTTT. As protein: CASSPGTSGGLTDTQYF.

J is TRBJ2-1 and V is TRBV6-5; D remains unclear. The CDR3 is made up of 12 amino acids. Trimming shortened V by 6 bases and J by 3 bases, and 6 bases separated the two germline ends. The germline gives CDR1 MNHEY, CDR2 SVGAGI. CDR3 DNA: TGTGCCAGCAGCCCGGACTACAATGAGCAGTTCTTC. It translates to CASSPDYNEQFF.

This clonotype was observed at least ten times. The rearrangement links TRBV9 to TRBJ2-3; 8 bases map to TRBD2. CDR3 size: 15 residues. Looked up from germline, CDR1 is SGDLS and CDR2 is YYNGEE. V trimming: 4 bases; J trimming: 4 bases; junction bases outside the gene matches: 8. The CDR3, as DNA: TGTGCCAGCAGCATTGGACTAGCCGGCGCAGATACGCAGTATTTT. Residues: CASSIGLAGADTQYF.

Notes on this clonotype: Given the absence of the conserved phenylalanine or tryptophan at the CDR3 end, a read error is likely. The rearrangement joins TRBV7-2 to TRBJ1-1, with 7 bases identical to TRBD1. Trimming cost V 6 bases and J 4 bases; bases outside gene matches: 8. Germline CDR1 and CDR2: SGHTA and FQGNSA. This CDR3 contains 14 residues. CDR3 sequence (DNA): TGTGCCAGCAGGGACCGGACAGGAGCCACTGAAGCTTTCTGT. Amino acids: CASRDRTGATEAFC.

The chain recombines TRBV10-2 with TRBJ2-3, with 10 positions matching TRBD2. The germline gives CDR1 WSHSY, CDR2 SAAADI. The CDR3 runs 16 residues. V gave up 4 bases and J gave up 2 bases; unmatched junction bases: 6. In DNA, the CDR3 is TGCGCCAGCAGTGGACGGACTAGCGGTTCCACAGATACGCAGTATTTT. It yields the protein CASSGRTSGSTDTQYF.

This rearrangement joins TRBV2 to TRBJ2-5, with D tentatively TRBD1 (6 bases). The CDR3 contains 14 residues. Germline values: CDR1 SNHLY, CDR2 FYNNEI. V was trimmed by 3 bases and J by 4 bases, leaving 12 bases between them. CDR3 DNA: TGTGCCAGCAGTGATGGGGGCAGGGGAGAGACCCAGTACTTC. Translating it yields CASSDGGRGETQYF.

This clonotype was seen many times. The rearrangement uses TRBV29-1 and TRBJ2-5; possibly TRBD1 for D (5 bases). CDR1 and CDR2 from the germline V gene are SQVTM and ANQGSEA. CDR3 length equals 13 residues. V was trimmed by 7 bases and J by 4 bases, leaving 16 bases between them. CDR3 nucleotides: TGCAGCGCACAGTGGGCAGGGCCAGAGACCCAGTACTTC. Its protein product is CSAQWAGPETQYF.

The DNA of the CDR3 is TGTGCCAGCAGTTTATCGATTGGAGAGACCCAGTACTTC. It is translated as CASSLSIGETQYF. This rearrangement joins TRBV27 to TRBJ2-5; D is unclear. The germline V and J ends were trimmed by 0 bases and 4 bases, with 6 bases remaining between them. The CDR3 consists of 13 residues. Germline loops: CDR1 MNHEY, CDR2 SMNVEV (reference sequence).

This clonotype was counted many times. V and J are TRBV29-1 and TRBJ2-3, with D perhaps matching TRBD2 (7 bases). V lost 1 base and J 6 bases, leaving 14 bases between the germline ends. The germline V gene has CDR1 SQVTM and CDR2 ANQGSEA. The CDR3 is 14 amino acids. As DNA, the CDR3 is TGCAGCGTTGAAGGCGGGGGCCGCGGTGATACGCAGTATTTT. It encodes CSVEGGGRGDTQYF.